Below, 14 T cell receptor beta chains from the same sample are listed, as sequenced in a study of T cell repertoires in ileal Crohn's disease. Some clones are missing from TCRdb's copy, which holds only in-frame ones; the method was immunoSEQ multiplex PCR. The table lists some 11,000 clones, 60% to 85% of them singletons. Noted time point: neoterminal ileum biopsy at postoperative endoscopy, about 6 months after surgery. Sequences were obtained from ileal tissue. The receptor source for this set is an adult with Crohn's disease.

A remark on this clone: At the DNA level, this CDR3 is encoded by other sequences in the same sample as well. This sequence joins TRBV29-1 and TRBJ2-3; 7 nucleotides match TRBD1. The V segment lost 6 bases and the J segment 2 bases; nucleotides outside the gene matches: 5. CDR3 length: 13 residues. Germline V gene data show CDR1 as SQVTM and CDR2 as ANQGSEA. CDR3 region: CSVWTGATDTQYF. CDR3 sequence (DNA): TGCAGCGTCTGGACAGGAGCCACAGATACGCAGTATTTT.

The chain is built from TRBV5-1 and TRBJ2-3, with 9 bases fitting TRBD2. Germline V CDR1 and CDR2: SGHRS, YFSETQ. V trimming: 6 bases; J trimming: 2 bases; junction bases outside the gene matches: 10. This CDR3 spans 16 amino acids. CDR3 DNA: TGCGCCAGCAATCCCGCGGGGGGGTCATTCACAGATACGCAGTATTTT. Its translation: CASNPAGGSFTDTQYF.

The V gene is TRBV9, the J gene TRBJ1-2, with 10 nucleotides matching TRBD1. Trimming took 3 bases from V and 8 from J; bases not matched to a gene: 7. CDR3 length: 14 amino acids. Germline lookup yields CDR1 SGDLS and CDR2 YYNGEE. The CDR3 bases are TGTGCCAGCAGCGGGACAGGGGGGCTTGTGGGCTACACCTTC. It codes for CASSGTGGLVGYTF.

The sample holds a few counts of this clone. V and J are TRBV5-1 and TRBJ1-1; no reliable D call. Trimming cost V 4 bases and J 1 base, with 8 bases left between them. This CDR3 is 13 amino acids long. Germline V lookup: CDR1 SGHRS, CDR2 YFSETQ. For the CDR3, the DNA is TGCGCCAGCAGCCGTAATTGGAACACTGAAGCTTTCTTT. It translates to CASSRNWNTEAFF.

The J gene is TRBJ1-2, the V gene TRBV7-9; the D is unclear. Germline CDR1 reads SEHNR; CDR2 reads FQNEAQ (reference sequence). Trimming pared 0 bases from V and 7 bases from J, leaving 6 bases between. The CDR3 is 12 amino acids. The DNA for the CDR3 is TGTGCCAGCAGCTTAGCTCCAGTTGGCTACACCTTC. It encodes CASSLAPVGYTF. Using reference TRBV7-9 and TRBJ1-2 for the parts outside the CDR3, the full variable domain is DTGVSQNPRHKITKRGQNVTFRCDPISEHNRLYWYRQTLGQGPEFLTYFQNEAQLEKSRLLSDRFSAERPKGSFSTLEIQRTEQGDSAMYLCASSLAPVGYTFGSGTRLTVV.

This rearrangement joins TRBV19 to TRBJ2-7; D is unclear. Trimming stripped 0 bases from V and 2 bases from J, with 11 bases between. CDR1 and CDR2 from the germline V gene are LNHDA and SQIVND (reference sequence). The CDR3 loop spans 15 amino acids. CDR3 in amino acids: CASSIDPVPTYEQYF. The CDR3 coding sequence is TGTGCCAGTAGTATAGACCCGGTTCCCACCTACGAGCAGTACTTC. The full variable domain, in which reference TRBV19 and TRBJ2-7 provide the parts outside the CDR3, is DGGITQSPKYLFRKEGQNVTLSCEQNLNHDAMYWYRQDPGQGLRLIYYSQIVNDFQKGDIAEGYSVSREKKESFPLTVTSAQKNPTAFYLCASSIDPVPTYEQYFGPGTRLTVT.

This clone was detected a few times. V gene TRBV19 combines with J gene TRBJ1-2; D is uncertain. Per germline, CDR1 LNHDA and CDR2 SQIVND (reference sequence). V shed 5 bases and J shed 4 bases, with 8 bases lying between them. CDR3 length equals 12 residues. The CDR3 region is CASSLRSYGYTF. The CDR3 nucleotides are TGTGCCAGTAGTCTCCGTTCCTATGGCTACACCTTC.

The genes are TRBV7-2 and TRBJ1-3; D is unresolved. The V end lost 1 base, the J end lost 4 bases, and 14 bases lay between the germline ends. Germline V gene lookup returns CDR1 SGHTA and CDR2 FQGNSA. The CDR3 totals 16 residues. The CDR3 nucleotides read TGTGCCAGCAGCTTAGGACTAGGGCCGGGAGGAAACACCATATATTTT. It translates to CASSLGLGPGGNTIYF.

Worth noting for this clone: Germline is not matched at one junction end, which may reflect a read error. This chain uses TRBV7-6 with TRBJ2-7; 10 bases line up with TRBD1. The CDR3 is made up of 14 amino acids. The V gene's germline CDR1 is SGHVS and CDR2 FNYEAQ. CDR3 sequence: CASSFSPGQGQEHF. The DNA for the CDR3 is TGTGCCAGCAGCTTTTCCCCGGGACAGGGGCAGGAGCACTTC.

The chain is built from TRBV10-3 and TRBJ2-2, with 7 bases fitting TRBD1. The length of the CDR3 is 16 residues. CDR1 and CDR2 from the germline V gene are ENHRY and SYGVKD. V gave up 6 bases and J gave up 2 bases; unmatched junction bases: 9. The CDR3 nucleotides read TGTGCCATCAGACCGTCTACAGGGGCAAACACCGGGGAGCTGTTTTTT. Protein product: CAIRPSTGANTGELFF.

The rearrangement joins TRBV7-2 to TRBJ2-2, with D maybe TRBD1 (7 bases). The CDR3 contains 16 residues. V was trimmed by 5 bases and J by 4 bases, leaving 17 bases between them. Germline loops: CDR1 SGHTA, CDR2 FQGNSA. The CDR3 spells CASSGGSTGPTGELFF. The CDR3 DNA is TGTGCCAGCAGCGGGGGGTCGACAGGGCCCACCGGGGAGCTGTTTTTT.

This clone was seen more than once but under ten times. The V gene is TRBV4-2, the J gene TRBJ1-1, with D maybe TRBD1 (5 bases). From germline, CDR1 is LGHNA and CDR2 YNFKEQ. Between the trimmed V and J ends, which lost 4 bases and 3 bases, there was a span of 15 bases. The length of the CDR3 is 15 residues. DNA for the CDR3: TGTGCCAGCAGCCGGGCGGGGGGGGAAGACACTGAAGCTTTCTTT. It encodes CASSRAGGEDTEAFF.

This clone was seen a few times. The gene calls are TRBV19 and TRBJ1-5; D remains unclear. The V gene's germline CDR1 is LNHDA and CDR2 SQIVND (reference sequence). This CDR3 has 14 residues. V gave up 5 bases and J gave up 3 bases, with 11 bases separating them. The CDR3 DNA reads TGTGCCAGTAGTGTTACAGCCAACAATCAGCCCCAGCATTTT. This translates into CASSVTANNQPQHF.

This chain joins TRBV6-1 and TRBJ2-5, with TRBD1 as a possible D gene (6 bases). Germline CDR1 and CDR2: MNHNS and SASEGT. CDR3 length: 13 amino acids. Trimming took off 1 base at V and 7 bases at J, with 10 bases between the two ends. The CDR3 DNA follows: TGTGCCAGCAGTGAAGATGGCAGGGGGACCCAGTACTTC. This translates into CASSEDGRGTQYF.